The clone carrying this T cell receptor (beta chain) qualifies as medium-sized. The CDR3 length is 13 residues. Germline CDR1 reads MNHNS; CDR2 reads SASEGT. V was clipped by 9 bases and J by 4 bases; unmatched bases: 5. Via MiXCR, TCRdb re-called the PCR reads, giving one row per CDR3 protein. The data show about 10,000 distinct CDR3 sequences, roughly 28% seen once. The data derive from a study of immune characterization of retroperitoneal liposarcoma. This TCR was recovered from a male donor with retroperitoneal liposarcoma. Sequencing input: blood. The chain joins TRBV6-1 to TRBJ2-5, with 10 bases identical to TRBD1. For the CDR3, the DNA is TGTGCCAGTTCGGGGACAGGGGTAGAGACCCAGTACTTC. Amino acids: CASSGTGVETQYF.